These T cell receptor beta chains were read from a single sample in a study of blood T cell repertoires in COVID-19. TCRdb's copy holds only in-frame clones and misses some; the assay was immunoSEQ multiplex PCR. The sample lists 250,000 to 350,000 clones, 80% to 90% seen once, with 1% to 1.5% in the top ten. Specimen: peripheral blood. The receptors derive from a woman in her fifties or sixties with acute or convalescent COVID-19. Each CDR3 is given with its conserved first and last residue. The D gene is left open where the match is weak. Only some rows state a clone size, as once, few, many or a class for expanded clones.

clone_size v_call d_call cdr3_length cdr3_aa
NA TRBV25-1 TRBD2 15 CASSEAGGSYNEQFF
NA TRBV14 NA 14 CASSPQAFADTQYF
once TRBV19 TRBD1 14 CASSATGPGNTIYF
NA TRBV18 TRBD1 14 CASSAGTGGNTIYF
NA TRBV7-7 NA 15 CASSLGAEAYNEQFF
NA TRBV7-9 NA 15 CASSFAAAGANVLTF
NA TRBV15 NA 15 CATSRDRPGNYGYTF
NA TRBV24-1 NA 16 CATSDPTDFGTGELFF
NA TRBV7-9 NA 17 CASSRGGSTTGNYGYTF
NA TRBV5-4 NA 15 CASSLPDRYQETQYF
NA TRBV28 NA 11 CASSHPAGYTF
NA TRBV3-1/TRBV3-2 TRBD2 15 CASSQTSGSTDTQYF
NA TRBV5-1 NA 14 CASSLFGVTGEQYF
NA TRBV4-1 TRBD1 15 CASSQEGTGAEKLFF
NA TRBV10-3 TRBD2 15 CAISERERGGHTQYF
NA TRBV21-1 NA 15 CASSKAKGAQETQYF